Presented here are 8 T cell receptor beta chains from one specimen sequenced in a study of blood T cell repertoires in COVID-19. Here immunoSEQ multiplex PCR was the method, and the copy in TCRdb shows in-frame clones only, minus some. The table lists some 180,000 clones, about nine tenths of them singletons. Sample: peripheral blood. These receptor sequences come from a man aged 50-60 years with acute or convalescent COVID-19.

V gene TRBV28 combines with J gene TRBJ2-5, with a tentative D call TRBD2 (6 bases). V gave up 2 bases and J gave up 2 bases, with 15 bases separating them. The CDR3 totals 16 residues. CDR1 MDHEN and CDR2 SYDVKM come from the germline V gene. The CDR3 region has the DNA TGTGCCAGCAGTTTAGCGGGATGGCAAAAGCAAGAGACCCAGTACTTC. Protein sequence: CASSLAGWQKQETQYF.

The genes are TRBV6-4 and TRBJ1-1, with TRBD1 matching over 8 bases. Germline CDR1 and CDR2: MRHNA and SNTAGT. The CDR3 totals 15 residues. The J segment lost 5 bases and the V segment lost 7 bases, leaving 12 bases of the junction unmatched. The CDR3 nucleotides read TGTGCCAGCACCGAACCAGGGGGCGTAGGTACTGAAGCTTTCTTT. This translates into CASTEPGGVGTEAFF.

CDR3 sequence reads: CASSKSPTASGYF. The CDR3 bases are TGTGCCAGCAGCAAAAGCCCGACGGCGTCGGGTTATTTT. J is TRBJ2-3 and V is TRBV7-9, with D unclear. CDR3 length equals 13 residues. CDR1 and CDR2 (germline): SEHNR, FQNEAQ (reference sequence). V was trimmed by 5 bases and J by 15 bases, leaving 21 bases between them. Using reference TRBV7-9 and TRBJ2-3 for the parts outside the CDR3, the full variable domain is DTGVSQNPRHKITKRGQNVTFRCDPISEHNRLYWYRQTLGQGPEFLTYFQNEAQLEKSRLLSDRFSAERPKGSFSTLEIQRTEQGDSAMYLCASSKSPTASGYFGPGTRLTVL.

The V gene is TRBV28, the J gene TRBJ1-2; unclear D gene. The germline CDR1 and CDR2 sequences are MDHEN and SYDVKM. Deletions cut 5 bases from V and 1 base from J, with 14 bases between. The CDR3 is 15 residues long. Here the CDR3 DNA reads TGTGCCAGCAGTAGATCCGACATAGGTAACTATGGCTACACCTTC. Translated, it gives CASSRSDIGNYGYTF.

V gene TRBV28 combines with J gene TRBJ1-6, with D perhaps matching TRBD1 (5 bases). The CDR3 is 12 residues long. Trimming took 10 bases from V and 6 from J, leaving 10 bases between them. Germline CDR1 is MDHEN and CDR2 is SYDVKM. The CDR3 loop is CAIRGSNSPLHF. The CDR3 coding sequence is TGTGCCATCCGGGGGAGTAATTCACCCCTCCACTTT. Together with reference TRBV28 and TRBJ1-6, the CDR3 gives the full variable domain: DVKVTQSSRYLVKRTGEKVFLECVQDMDHENMFWYRQDPGLGLRLIYFSYDVKMKEKGDIPEGYSVSREKKERFSLILESASTNQTSMYLCAIRGSNSPLHFGNGTRLTVT.

V usage is TRBV29-1 and J usage is TRBJ1-1; D perhaps matches TRBD1 (6 bases). V was cut by 3 bases and J by 0 bases, with 11 bases left in between. This CDR3 has 14 residues. CDR1 is SQVTM, CDR2 ANQGSEA, per germline. The CDR3 loop reads CSVEAGALNTEAFF. As DNA, the CDR3 is TGCAGCGTTGAGGCAGGGGCTTTGAACACTGAAGCTTTCTTT. The entire variable domain, with the rest obtained from reference TRBV29-1 and TRBJ1-1, is as follows: SAVISQKPSRDICQRGTSLTIQCQVDSQVTMMFWYRQQPGQSLTLIATANQGSEATYESGFVIDKFPISRPNLTFSTLTVSNMSPEDSSIYLCSVEAGALNTEAFFGQGTRLTVV.

In DNA, the CDR3 is TGTGCCAGCAGCTCCCCCGAACGGGACAGGGTTGTTGAGCAGTTCTTC. Translated, it gives CASSSPERDRVVEQFF. This chain joins TRBV7-9 and TRBJ2-1, with TRBD1 identical over 9 bases. The germline CDR1 and CDR2 sequences are SEHNR and FQNEAQ (reference sequence). There are 16 residues in the CDR3. Losses at the gene ends were 4 bases for V and 9 bases for J; bases not matched to a gene: 13.

This sequence joins TRBV28 and TRBJ2-7; the D is unclear. The ends were cut back, 6 bases at V and 7 bases at J, with 19 bases in the middle. Germline assignment: CDR1 MDHEN and CDR2 SYDVKM. The CDR3 runs to 14 residues. CDR3 region: CASSSPPPSREQYV. In DNA, the CDR3 is TGTGCCAGCAGCTCCCCCCCTCCCTCTCGTGAGCAGTACGTC.